What follows are 30 T cell receptor beta chains derived from one specimen sequenced in a study of blood T cell repertoires in COVID-19. Produced via immunoSEQ multiplex PCR; TCRdb's table is partial and in-frame only. This table holds 300,000 to 450,000 clones, more than 75% found once. Sequencing was done on a sample of peripheral blood. Source of these receptors: a woman younger than 45 with COVID-19, enrolled during active disease.

This chain connects TRBV4-3 to TRBJ2-5; 12 bases line up with TRBD2. With V trimmed by 8 bases and J by 5 bases, 9 bases remained unmatched. Germline V gene data show CDR1 as LGHNA and CDR2 as YSLEER. This CDR3 has 15 amino acids. The CDR3 loop reads CASRRLAGVGETQYF. The CDR3 bases are TGCGCCAGCCGTCGACTAGCGGGAGTGGGGGAGACCCAGTACTTC.

The rearrangement links TRBV29-1 to TRBJ2-1; the match to TRBD1 covers 7 bases. The V and J ends lost 1 base and 4 bases, in that order; junction bases with no gene match: 10. The germline gives CDR1 SQVTM, CDR2 ANQGSEA. CDR3 length equals 16 residues. As DNA, the CDR3 is TGCAGCGTTGAAGGACAGTCAGGGGGTAGGTACAATGAGCAGTTCTTC. Residues: CSVEGQSGGRYNEQFF.

The DNA of the CDR3 is TGTGCCAGCAGCTTAGGCGGGGGAGGGTCCAATGAGCAGTTCTTC. It yields the protein CASSLGGGGSNEQFF. The rearrangement joins TRBV11-3 to TRBJ2-1; the match to TRBD2 covers 7 bases. The CDR3 consists of 15 residues. Germline V gene sequence: CDR1 SGHNT, CDR2 YENEEA. V was pared by 1 base and J by 6 bases, with 6 bases of the junction left unmatched.

The chain links TRBV14 to TRBJ1-3; a possible D gene is TRBD1 (6 bases). Trimming removed 0 bases at V and 4 bases at J, with 10 bases between. The CDR3 covers 15 residues. Germline V gene lookup returns CDR1 SGHDN and CDR2 FVKESK. DNA for the CDR3: TGTGCCAGCAGCCAAGAGTGGACAGTCGGAAACACCATATATTTT. Translation: CASSQEWTVGNTIYF.

CDR3 nucleotides: TGTGCCAGCAGTTTCCTCCGGGACAGTAGAAACCAAAACTACGAGCAGTACTTC. It translates to CASSFLRDSRNQNYEQYF. The chain couples TRBV28 to TRBJ2-7; 7 nucleotides match TRBD1. This CDR3 is built from 18 residues. Germline CDR1 and CDR2: MDHEN and SYDVKM. After removal of 3 bases from V and 3 bases from J, the junction contained 17 bases not matched to a gene.

The chain employs TRBV4-2 and TRBJ1-5, with TRBD1 identical over 9 bases. The CDR3 totals 15 residues. The V segment lost 4 bases and the J segment 6 bases; nucleotides outside the gene matches: 7. Looked up from germline, CDR1 is LGHNA and CDR2 is YNFKEQ. CDR3 amino acids: CASSPRDREVQPQHF. DNA for the CDR3: TGTGCCAGCAGCCCCAGGGACAGGGAGGTTCAGCCCCAGCATTTT.

This chain joins TRBV6-5 and TRBJ2-1; D possibly corresponds to TRBD2 (5 bases). There are 16 residues in the CDR3. The V end was cut by 2 bases, the J end by 6 bases, with 17 bases between. Germline CDR1 MNHEY, CDR2 SVGAGI. The CDR3 here is CASSYQLAARGNEQFF. CDR3 sequence (DNA): TGTGCCAGCAGTTACCAGCTAGCTGCCCGGGGCAATGAGCAGTTCTTC.

The chain joins TRBV18 to TRBJ2-1; D gene unclear. V was clipped by 6 bases and J by 5 bases, with 11 bases between them. Germline V gene sequence: CDR1 KGHSH, CDR2 LQKENI. The CDR3 extends over 13 amino acids. CDR3 sequence reads: CASSPGSDNEQFF. The CDR3 DNA follows: TGTGCCAGCTCCCCGGGTTCCGACAATGAGCAGTTCTTC.

The chain couples TRBV12-3 or TRBV12-4 to TRBJ2-3; tentatively, D is TRBD2 (6 bases). The CDR3 extends over 13 amino acids. V dropped 1 base and J dropped 6 bases, with 8 bases sitting between them. CDR3 amino acids: CASSLVLADTQYF. The DNA for the CDR3 is TGTGCCAGCAGTTTAGTTCTAGCGGATACGCAGTATTTT.

V and J are TRBV15 and TRBJ2-1; possibly TRBD2 for D (5 bases). This CDR3 region has 17 residues. V was pared by 6 bases and J by 0 bases, with 18 bases between. Germline-derived CDR1 and CDR2 are LNHNV and YYDKDF (reference sequence). The chain's CDR3 is CATRGGGGQSSYNEQFF. CDR3 bases: TGTGCCACCAGAGGAGGAGGAGGTCAAAGCTCCTACAATGAGCAGTTCTTC.

The V call is TRBV5-4, the J call TRBJ1-1, with TRBD1 matching 8 bases. The CDR3 covers 14 residues. The V gene's germline CDR1 is SGHNT and CDR2 YYREEE (reference sequence). Germline trimming cut 3 bases from V and 2 bases from J; bases unmatched to any gene: 3. This CDR3 is CASSSRGQNTEAFF. As DNA, the CDR3 is TGTGCCAGCAGCTCCAGGGGGCAAAACACTGAAGCTTTCTTT.

This chain connects TRBV7-2 to TRBJ2-3; 10 nucleotides align to TRBD1. The CDR3 runs to 16 residues. CDR1 and CDR2 from the germline V gene are SGHTA and FQGNSA. J lost 1 base, V lost 5 bases, and 6 bases had no gene match. The DNA for the CDR3 is TGTGCCAGCAGCAAACGGGGGACAGGGGGCACAGATACGCAGTATTTT. The encoded protein is CASSKRGTGGTDTQYF. The full variable domain, its missing parts supplied by reference TRBV7-2 and TRBJ2-3, is GAGVSQSPSNKVTEKGKDVELRCDPISGHTALYWYRQSLGQGLEFLIYFQGNSAPDKSGLPSDRFSAERTGGSVSTLTIQRTQQEDSAVYLCASSKRGTGGTDTQYFGPGTRLTVL.

The chain links TRBV25-1 to TRBJ1-2, with D possibly being TRBD1 (6 bases). Trimming shortened V by 2 bases and J by 4 bases, and 14 bases separated the two germline ends. The CDR3 sequence is 15 residues long. CDR1 MGHDK and CDR2 SYGVNS come from the germline V gene. CDR3 DNA sequence: TGTGCCAGCAGTGAAGGGCAGGGGCGTATCTATGGCTACACCTTC. Encoded protein: CASSEGQGRIYGYTF.

The chain links TRBV6-2 or TRBV6-3 to TRBJ2-3, with TRBD1 matching over 7 bases. V lost 2 bases, J lost 0 bases, and 2 bases stayed unmatched. Germline V gene lookup returns CDR1 MNHEY and CDR2 SVGEGT. This CDR3 is 15 amino acids long. The CDR3 bases are TGTGCCAGCAGTTACGACAGGGTCAGCACAGATACGCAGTATTTT. This gives the protein CASSYDRVSTDTQYF.

The genes are TRBV5-6 and TRBJ2-3; a possible D gene is TRBD1 (5 bases). Germline V gives CDR1 SGHDT, CDR2 YYEEEE. The V gene lost 4 bases and the J gene lost 1 base, with 10 bases spanning the gap. The CDR3 sequence is 14 residues long. The CDR3 spells CASSILTGTDTQYF. For the CDR3, the DNA is TGTGCCAGCAGCATCCTGACAGGCACAGATACGCAGTATTTT.

The chain uses TRBV5-4 and TRBJ2-7; 12 positions match TRBD2. Germline values: CDR1 SGHNT, CDR2 YYREEE (reference sequence). This CDR3 has 16 amino acids. After removal of 1 base from V and 2 bases from J, the junction contained 4 bases not matched to a gene. Written as DNA, the CDR3 is TGTGCCAGCAGCTTGAGGACTAGCGGGGCCGCCTACGAGCAGTACTTC. As protein: CASSLRTSGAAYEQYF.

The chain carries TRBV7-9 and TRBJ2-7, with 10 nucleotides matching TRBD2. The CDR3 totals 19 residues. V shed 5 bases and J 5 bases; nucleotides not matched to a gene: 21. Germline CDR1 and CDR2: SEHNR and FQNEAQ (reference sequence). The CDR3 reads CASSPPRGLAGAKFDEQYF. The CDR3 DNA reads TGTGCCAGCAGCCCCCCGAGGGGTCTAGCGGGAGCCAAGTTCGACGAGCAGTACTTC. Full variable domain (remainder filled in from reference TRBV7-9 and TRBJ2-7): DTGVSQNPRHKITKRGQNVTFRCDPISEHNRLYWYRQTLGQGPEFLTYFQNEAQLEKSRLLSDRFSAERPKGSFSTLEIQRTEQGDSAMYLCASSPPRGLAGAKFDEQYFGPGTRLTVT.

This clone was seen more than once but under ten times. The J gene is TRBJ2-6, the V gene TRBV28; no definite D call. CDR3 length: 15 residues. The ends were cut back, 6 bases at V and 0 bases at J, with 9 bases in the middle. Germline CDR1 is MDHEN and CDR2 is SYDVKM. CDR3 DNA sequence: TGTGCCAGCAGAACAGTTTTCTCTGGGGCCAACGTCCTGACTTTC. Its protein is CASRTVFSGANVLTF.

This rearrangement joins TRBV7-2 to TRBJ2-3, with D uncertain. V shed 1 base and J shed 1 base, with 6 bases lying between them. The germline V gene encodes CDR1 SGHTA and CDR2 FQGNSA. The CDR3 contains 14 residues. CDR3 sequence: CASSLGPGTDTQYF. The CDR3 nucleotides are TGTGCCAGCAGCTTAGGTCCCGGCACAGATACGCAGTATTTT.

The J gene is TRBJ2-5, the V gene TRBV9; D gene unclear. V lost 1 base, J lost 2 bases, and 6 bases lay in between. The CDR3 contains 13 residues. The germline gives CDR1 SGDLS, CDR2 YYNGEE. The CDR3 is CASSVLGQETQYF. The CDR3, as DNA: TGTGCCAGCAGCGTACTAGGACAAGAGACCCAGTACTTC.

The V and J genes are TRBV28 and TRBJ1-1; D remains unclear. The V end was cut by 5 bases, the J end by 5 bases, with 21 bases between. CDR1 and CDR2 from the germline V gene are MDHEN and SYDVKM. The CDR3 runs to 16 residues. This chain's CDR3 is CASSTTSGRTRTEAFF. The CDR3 DNA reads TGTGCCAGCAGTACCACCTCGGGGAGGACCCGGACTGAAGCTTTCTTT.

The rearrangement uses TRBV3-1 (or the pseudogene TRBV3-2) and TRBJ1-2; D uncertain. The CDR3 covers 12 residues. With 4 bases removed from V and 7 bases from J, the gap between germline ends came to 10 bases. The germline V gene has CDR1 LGHDT and CDR2 YNNKEL (reference sequence). CDR3: CASSPERGGYTF. CDR3 DNA sequence: TGTGCCAGCAGCCCTGAGAGAGGTGGCTACACCTTC.

The chain joins TRBV20-1 to TRBJ1-6; D gene ambiguous. Germline CDR1 and CDR2: DFQATT and SNEGSKA (reference sequence). V was pared by 3 bases and J by 9 bases, with 6 bases between. The length of the CDR3 is 11 residues. CDR3 coding DNA: TGCAGTGCTAGTTTCGTTTCACCCCTCCACTTT. Protein: CSASFVSPLHF.

This chain uses TRBV5-1 with TRBJ2-7; 15 positions match TRBD2. V was clipped by 0 bases and J by 3 bases; unmatched bases: 16. The CDR3 extends over 21 amino acids. Germline V gene lookup returns CDR1 SGHRS and CDR2 YFSETQ. The DNA for the CDR3 is TGCGCCAGCAGCTTGGCCCACGGGACTAGCGGGAGGTTCGAGAACCACTACGAGCAGTACTTC. Translating gives CASSLAHGTSGRFENHYEQYF.

This clone turned up a few times. The chain employs TRBV7-3 and TRBJ2-1, with D maybe TRBD1 (5 bases). Germline V gives CDR1 SGHTA, CDR2 FQGTGA. V lost 5 bases and J lost 0, with 8 bases in between. The CDR3 has 14 amino acids. The CDR3 nucleotides read TGTGCCAGCAGCGTACAGGACTCCTACAATGAGCAGTTCTTC. Translation: CASSVQDSYNEQFF. The full variable domain, with the rest looked up from reference TRBV7-3 and TRBJ2-1, is GAGVSQTPSNKVTEKGKYVELRCDPISGHTALYWYRQSLGQGPEFLIYFQGTGAADDSGLPNDRFFAVRPEGSVSTLKIQRTERGDSAVYLCASSVQDSYNEQFFGPGTRLTVL.

This clone was recorded once. V and J are TRBV30 and TRBJ1-5, with D uncertain. The germline V and J ends were trimmed by 0 bases and 4 bases, with 10 bases remaining between them. The CDR3 length is 14 residues. Germline loops: CDR1 GTSNPN, CDR2 SVGIG (reference sequence). The CDR3: CAWSVIGTNQPQHF. In nucleotides, the CDR3 is TGTGCCTGGAGTGTAATTGGCACAAATCAGCCCCAGCATTTT. Drawing the rest from reference TRBV30 and TRBJ1-5, the complete variable domain is SQTIHQWPATLVQPVGSPLSLECTVEGTSNPNLYWYRQAAGRGLQLLFYSVGIGQISSEVPQNLSASRPQDRQFILSSKKLLLSDSGFYLCAWSVIGTNQPQHFGDGTRLSIL.

CDR3: CASSQDRAWGVSYNEQFF. CDR3 DNA sequence: TGCGCCAGCAGCCAAGATAGGGCCTGGGGAGTCTCCTACAATGAGCAGTTCTTC. This chain uses TRBV4-3 with TRBJ2-1, with TRBD2 as a possible D gene (5 bases). Germline lookup yields CDR1 LGHNA and CDR2 YSLEER. This CDR3 has 18 residues. V lost 0 bases to trimming and J lost 0 bases, with 15 bases between them.

The chain couples TRBV5-6 to TRBJ1-2; D remains unclear. The germline V gene has CDR1 SGHDT and CDR2 YYEEEE. V shed 4 bases and J shed 2 bases, with 15 bases lying between them. This CDR3 is built from 15 residues. The CDR3 region has the DNA TGTGCCAGCAGCATAACACCACCGTGGAACTATGGCTACACCTTC. Its protein is CASSITPPWNYGYTF.

The rearrangement links TRBV30 to TRBJ2-2, with D possibly being TRBD2 (5 bases). Trimming removed 0 bases from V and 7 bases from J, with 9 bases in between. CDR1 and CDR2 (germline): GTSNPN, SVGIG (reference sequence). The CDR3 extends over 13 amino acids. The CDR3 protein is CAWSVRGSGELFF. In nucleotides, the CDR3 is TGTGCCTGGAGTGTTAGAGGGAGCGGGGAGCTGTTTTTT.

This clone occurred a few times. This chain links TRBV7-9 with TRBJ1-3; 7 bases are shared with TRBD1. Losses at the gene ends were 7 bases for V and 5 bases for J; bases not matched to a gene: 5. Germline assignment: CDR1 SEHNR and CDR2 FQNEAQ (reference sequence). CDR3 size: 13 residues. In DNA, the CDR3 is TGTGCCAGCAACAGGGGTAGTCGAAACACCATATATTTT. Translation: CASNRGSRNTIYF.